What follows are 10 T cell receptor beta chains derived from one specimen sequenced in a study of blood T cell repertoires in COVID-19. Data came from immunoSEQ multiplex PCR; TCRdb stores just in-frame clones and leaves some out. The table records about 68,000 clones, around nine tenths of them present only once. The specimen sequenced was peripheral blood. The receptor source for this set is a human donor in a cohort sampled during active COVID-19.

CDR3 sequence reads: CASSLEAGLSYEQYF. CDR3 nucleotides: TGTGCCAGCAGCTTAGAGGCAGGTCTCTCCTACGAGCAGTACTTC. The chain couples TRBV7-2 to TRBJ2-7; D uncertain. This CDR3 contains 15 residues. Looked up from germline, CDR1 is SGHTA and CDR2 is FQGNSA. V lost 1 base, J lost 0 bases, and 10 bases lay in between.

This clone came up a few times. The rearrangement uses TRBV6-4 and TRBJ2-3; 7 bases are a match to TRBD2. This CDR3 is 15 amino acids long. V lost 6 bases, J lost 2 bases, and 8 bases stayed unmatched. The germline CDR1 and CDR2 sequences are MRHNA and SNTAGT. In DNA, the CDR3 is TGTGCCAGCAGAGGCGGGAGAGACTCCACAGATACGCAGTATTTT. Protein product: CASRGGRDSTDTQYF.

The gene calls are TRBV27 and TRBJ1-2; no firm D call. V lost 9 bases, J lost 2 bases, and 7 bases lay in between. CDR3 size: 11 residues. Germline loops: CDR1 MNHEY, CDR2 SMNVEV (reference sequence). CDR3 loop: CASGLNYGYTF. In DNA, the CDR3 is TGTGCCAGTGGCCTGAACTATGGCTACACCTTC.

The genes are TRBV5-6 and TRBJ1-3; D gene ambiguous. V was shortened by 2 bases and J by 0 bases, with 9 bases between the two germline ends. The CDR3 covers 15 residues. The germline CDR1 and CDR2 sequences are SGHDT and YYEEEE. The chain's CDR3 is CASSFVRGSGNTIYF. For the CDR3, the DNA is TGTGCCAGCAGCTTCGTCCGGGGCTCTGGAAACACCATATATTTT.

V usage is TRBV7-2 and J usage is TRBJ1-5; D call uncertain. This CDR3 is built from 12 residues. The V gene lost 5 bases and the J gene lost 9 bases, with 11 bases spanning the gap. From germline, CDR1 is SGHTA and CDR2 FQGNSA. The CDR3 nucleotides are TGTGCCAGCAGCAGTGACTTTAGGCCCCAGCATTTT. This encodes CASSSDFRPQHF.

The rearrangement joins TRBV6-2 or TRBV6-3 to TRBJ1-2, with TRBD1 matching over 8 bases. The length of the CDR3 is 15 residues. J lost 5 bases, V lost 0 bases, and 5 bases had no gene match. Germline CDR1 MNHEY, CDR2 SVGEGT. CDR3 loop: CASSYSDRVSYGYTF. The CDR3 DNA sequence: TGTGCCAGCAGTTACTCGGACAGGGTTTCTTATGGCTACACCTTC.

The CDR3 protein is CATSTNRGRANYGYTF. The CDR3 DNA sequence: TGTGCCACCTCGACGAACAGGGGGCGAGCTAACTATGGCTACACCTTC. The rearrangement uses TRBV19 and TRBJ1-2; TRBD1 agrees at 9 bases. V shed 10 bases and J 0 bases; nucleotides not matched to a gene: 12. The CDR3 covers 16 residues. Germline V gene lookup returns CDR1 LNHDA and CDR2 SQIVND (reference sequence).

CDR3 DNA sequence: TGTGCCAGCAGCTCCCAAACATGGAACACTGAAGCTTTCTTT. Its translation: CASSSQTWNTEAFF. V gene TRBV7-9 combines with J gene TRBJ1-1, with D uncertain. V was trimmed by 4 bases and J by 1 base, leaving 10 bases between them. This CDR3 region has 14 residues. Looked up from germline, CDR1 is SEHNR and CDR2 is FQNEAQ (reference sequence).

The V and J genes are TRBV3-1 (or the pseudogene TRBV3-2) and TRBJ1-2; D not resolved. Trimming pared 1 base from V and 7 bases from J, leaving 13 bases between. CDR1 LGHDT and CDR2 YNNKEL come from the germline V gene (reference sequence). There are 14 residues in the CDR3. CDR3 loop: CASSQAPLIPGYTF. The CDR3 bases are TGTGCCAGCAGCCAAGCGCCACTTATCCCTGGCTACACCTTC.

This sequence joins TRBV5-1 and TRBJ1-2; maybe TRBD1 (6 bases). Germline V gene data show CDR1 as SGHRS and CDR2 as YFSETQ. V shed 3 bases and J shed 1 base, with 19 bases lying between them. The CDR3 runs 17 residues. The DNA of the CDR3 is TGCGCCAGCAGCTCCCCCCTGAAACAGGGAATTAACTATGGCTACACCTTC. As protein: CASSSPLKQGINYGYTF.